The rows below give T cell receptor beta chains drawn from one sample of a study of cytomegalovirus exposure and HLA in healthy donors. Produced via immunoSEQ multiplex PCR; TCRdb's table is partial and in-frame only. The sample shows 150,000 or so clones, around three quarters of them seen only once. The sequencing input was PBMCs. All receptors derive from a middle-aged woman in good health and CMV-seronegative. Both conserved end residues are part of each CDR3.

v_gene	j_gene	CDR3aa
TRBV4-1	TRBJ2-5	CASSPNDGTPLETQYF
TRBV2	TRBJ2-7	CASSTDRGSYEQYF
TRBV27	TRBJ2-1	CASSFLRSVADSYNEQFF
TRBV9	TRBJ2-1	CASSTGTGHNEQFF
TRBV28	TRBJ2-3	CASSPPRQGGYTDTQYF
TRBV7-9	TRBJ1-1	CASSPMDYNTEAFF
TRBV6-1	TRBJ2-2	CASRGDRGNTGELFF
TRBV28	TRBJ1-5	CASSPQTGAQPQHF
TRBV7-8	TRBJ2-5	CASSPSQETQYF
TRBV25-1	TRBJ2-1	CASSGGRDEQFF
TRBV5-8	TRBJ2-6	CASSRGAQGGLSGANVLTF
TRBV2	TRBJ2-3	CASSEDAGRYTQYF
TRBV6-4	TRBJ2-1	CASSDSIWSGRFYNEQFF
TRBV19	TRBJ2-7	CASSIAAQGNGQQYF
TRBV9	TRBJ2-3	CASSADPQGTDTQYF
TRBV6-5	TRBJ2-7	CASSTGTGSYEQYF
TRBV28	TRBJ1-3	CASSLMGRGGNTIYF
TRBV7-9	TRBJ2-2	CASSPRTGTGGTGELFF
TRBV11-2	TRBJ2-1	CASSLDRLAHNEQFF
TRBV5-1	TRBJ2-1	CASSLMTLAVAYNEQFF
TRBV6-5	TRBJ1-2	CASSYSQGAYGYTF
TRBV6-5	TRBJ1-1	CASSTSHVRGTEAFF
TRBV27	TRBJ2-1	CASSLLALYNEQFF
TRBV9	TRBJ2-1	CASSVAGERDEQFF
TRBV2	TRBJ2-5	CASSAGSGETQYF